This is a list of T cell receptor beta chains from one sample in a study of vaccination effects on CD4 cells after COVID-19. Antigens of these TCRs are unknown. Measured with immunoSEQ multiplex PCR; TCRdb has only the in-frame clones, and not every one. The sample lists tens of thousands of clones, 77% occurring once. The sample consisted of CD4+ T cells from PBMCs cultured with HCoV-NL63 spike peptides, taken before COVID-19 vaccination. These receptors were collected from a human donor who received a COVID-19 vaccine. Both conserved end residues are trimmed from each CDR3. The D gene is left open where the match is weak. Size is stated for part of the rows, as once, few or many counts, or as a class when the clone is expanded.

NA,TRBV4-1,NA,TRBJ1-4,ASSQDRSGGFNEKLF
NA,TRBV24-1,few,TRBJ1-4,ATSDSDAATNEKLF
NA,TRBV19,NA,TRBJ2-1,ASSDRWGESYNEQF
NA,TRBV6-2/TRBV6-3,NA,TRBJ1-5,ASSYPDLRFNQPQH
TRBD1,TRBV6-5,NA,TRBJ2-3,ASSRWDRGAVGQY
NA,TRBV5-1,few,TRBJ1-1,ASSDLHFPGTEAF
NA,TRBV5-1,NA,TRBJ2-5,ASSTQQGDETQY
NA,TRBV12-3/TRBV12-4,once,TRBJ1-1,ASRRRTEAF
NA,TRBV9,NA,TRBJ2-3,ASSVSSGPLDTQY
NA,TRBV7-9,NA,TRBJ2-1,ASSPTRLTDEQF
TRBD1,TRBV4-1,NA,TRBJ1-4,ASSQLDRNTNEKLF
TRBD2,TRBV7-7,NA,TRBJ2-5,ASSTGLAGGPQETQY
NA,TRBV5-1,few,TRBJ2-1,ASSLGTGFSYNEQF
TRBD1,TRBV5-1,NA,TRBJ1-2,ASNLGQGYGYT
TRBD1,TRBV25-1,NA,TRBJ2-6,ASSWTGGISGANVLT
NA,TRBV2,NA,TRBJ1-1,ASSVLGVNTEAF
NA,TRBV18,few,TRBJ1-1,ASSQSEGTEAF
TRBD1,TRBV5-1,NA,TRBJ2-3,ASSAGQGGDTQY